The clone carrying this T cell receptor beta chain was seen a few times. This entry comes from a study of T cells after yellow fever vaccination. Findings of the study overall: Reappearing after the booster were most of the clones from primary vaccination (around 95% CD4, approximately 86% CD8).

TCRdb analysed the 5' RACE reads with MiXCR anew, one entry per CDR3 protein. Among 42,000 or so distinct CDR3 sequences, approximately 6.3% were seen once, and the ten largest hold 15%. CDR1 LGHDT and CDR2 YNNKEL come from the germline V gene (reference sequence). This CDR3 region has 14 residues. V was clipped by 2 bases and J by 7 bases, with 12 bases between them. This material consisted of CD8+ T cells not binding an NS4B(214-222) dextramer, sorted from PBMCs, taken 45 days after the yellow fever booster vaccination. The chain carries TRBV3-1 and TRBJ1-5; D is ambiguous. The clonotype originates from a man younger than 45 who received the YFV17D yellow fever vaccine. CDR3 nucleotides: TGTGCCAGCAGCCAAACCGGGGATGGGCAGCCCCAGCATTTT. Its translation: CASSQTGDGQPQHF.